The rows below give T cell receptor beta chains drawn from one sample of a study of cytomegalovirus exposure and HLA in healthy donors. Assay used: immunoSEQ multiplex PCR; TCRdb lists only in-frame clones, some missing. Seen here are 130,000 or so clones, about 81% observed once, and the top ten hold less than 2%. Material: PBMCs. These receptors all stem from a man aged 35 to 55 in good health and CMV-seronegative. The CDR3 runs from the conserved cysteine through the conserved F or W. A D gene is named only where the DNA matches it firmly. A clone size is listed for some rows: how often the clone was seen (once, few, many), or a class if it is expanded.

D: -; length: 15; size: -; V: TRBV10-3; J: TRBJ1-3; DNA: TGTGCCATCAGGGGGCATAGGGACTCTGGAAACACCATATATTTT; CDR3: CAIRGHRDSGNTIYF
D: -; length: 13; size: -; V: TRBV29-1; J: TRBJ1-5; DNA: TGCAGCGTTGGCGGGGACGGCAATCAGCCCCAGCATTTT; CDR3: CSVGGDGNQPQHF
D: -; length: 12; size: few; V: TRBV29-1; J: TRBJ2-3; DNA: TGCAGCGTTGAGCAGGGATCAGATACGCAGTATTTT; CDR3: CSVEQGSDTQYF
D: -; length: 14; size: -; V: TRBV13; J: TRBJ1-1; DNA: TGTGCCAGCAGCTTTCAGGCCACGGGAACTGAAGCTTTCTTT; CDR3: CASSFQATGTEAFF
D: TRBD2; length: 14; size: -; V: TRBV7-8; J: TRBJ2-7; DNA: TGTGCCAGCAGTACTAGCGGGACCTCCTACGAGCAGTACTTC; CDR3: CASSTSGTSYEQYF
D: -; length: 15; size: -; V: TRBV7-7; J: TRBJ2-1; DNA: TGTGCTAGCAGCTTAAACCAGGGGTCCTACAATGGGCAGTTCTTC; CDR3: CASSLNQGSYNGQFF
D: -; length: 14; size: -; V: TRBV7-2; J: TRBJ2-2; DNA: TGTGCCAGCAGCTCTGGAGCGAACACCGGGGAGCTGTTTTTT; CDR3: CASSSGANTGELFF
D: -; length: 14; size: -; V: TRBV7-9; J: TRBJ1-1; DNA: TGTGCCAGCAGCTTGACGGGGGAAGGGTTGGGAGCTTTCTTT; CDR3: CASSLTGEGLGAFF
D: -; length: 16; size: -; V: TRBV15; J: TRBJ2-3; DNA: TGTGCCACCAGCAGAGATAGCAGGGTTGGCACAGATACGCAGTATTTT; CDR3: CATSRDSRVGTDTQYF
D: TRBD1; length: 17; size: -; V: TRBV13; J: TRBJ1-1; DNA: TGTGCCAGCAGCTTTGGGACAGGGGAAATATCGGTCTCTGAAGCTTTCTTT; CDR3: CASSFGTGEISVSEAFF
D: -; length: 13; size: -; V: TRBV9; J: TRBJ2-1; DNA: TGTGCCAGCAGCCCAGCAGGCTACAATGAGCAGTTCTTC; CDR3: CASSPAGYNEQFF
D: -; length: 15; size: -; V: TRBV4-3; J: TRBJ1-2; DNA: TGCGCCAGCAGCCAAGAGCTAGGAGTTAAGAATGGCTACACCTTC; CDR3: CASSQELGVKNGYTF
D: TRBD1; length: 15; size: few; V: TRBV14; J: TRBJ2-7; DNA: TGTGCCAGCAGCCAACCGGGACAGAGCTCCTACGAGCAGTACTTC; CDR3: CASSQPGQSSYEQYF
D: TRBD1; length: 14; size: -; V: TRBV27; J: TRBJ2-1; DNA: TGTGCCAGCAGAAAACACGACAGGGTCCATGAGCAGTTCTTC; CDR3: CASRKHDRVHEQFF
D: -; length: 18; size: -; V: TRBV10-3; J: TRBJ1-1; DNA: TGTGCCATCAGTGGGGGGAGCGGGGGGGCGATTGGGAGAACTGAAGCTTTCTTT; CDR3: CAISGGSGGAIGRTEAFF
D: TRBD1; length: 16; size: -; V: TRBV11-3; J: TRBJ2-1; DNA: TGTGCCAGCAGCTTAGGTGGGACAGGGGCCCCCAATGAGCAGTTCTTC; CDR3: CASSLGGTGAPNEQFF
D: TRBD2; length: 18; size: -; V: TRBV6-8; J: TRBJ2-3; DNA: TGTGCCAGCGAAACCGGCCGACTAGCGGGAGGGCTCACAGATACGCAGTATTTT; CDR3: CASETGRLAGGLTDTQYF
D: -; length: 10; size: few; V: TRBV2; J: TRBJ2-5; DNA: TGTGCCAGCACGAGAGAGACCCAGTACTTC; CDR3: CASTRETQYF
D: -; length: 12; size: -; V: TRBV28; J: TRBJ1-4; DNA: TGTGCCAGCTACACGGGGAATGAAAAACTGTTTTTT; CDR3: CASYTGNEKLFF
D: TRBD1; length: 14; size: once; V: TRBV30; J: TRBJ1-1; DNA: TGTGCCTGGAGAACCACAGGGGAGGTATCTGAAGCTTTCTTT; CDR3: CAWRTTGEVSEAFF
D: TRBD1; length: 15; size: once; V: TRBV6-6; J: TRBJ1-1; DNA: TGTGCCAGCAGTCCCGGACAGGGGGCTTCGACTGAAGCTTTCTTT; CDR3: CASSPGQGASTEAFF
D: TRBD2; length: 19; size: few; V: TRBV2; J: TRBJ2-3; DNA: TGTGCCAGCAGGGTTAAGGTGGCAGGTGAGCGGGGAAGCACAGATACGCAGTATTTT; CDR3: CASRVKVAGERGSTDTQYF
D: -; length: 11; size: -; V: TRBV28; J: TRBJ2-7; DNA: TGTGCCAGCAGTCCACACTACGAGCAGTACTTC; CDR3: CASSPHYEQYF
D: TRBD2; length: 16; size: -; V: TRBV25-1; J: TRBJ2-1; DNA: TGTGCCAGCAGTGGGACTAGCGGTAGTTCCTACAATGAGCAGTTCTTC; CDR3: CASSGTSGSSYNEQFF